This T cell receptor (beta chain) is from a study of cytomegalovirus exposure and HLA in healthy donors. Study-level results: No immune exposure information besides CMV serostatus was available. Later, TCR association rates were found to vary by HLA locus, highest for DRB1 and lowest for HLA-C.

Comments on this clone: Its antigen is unknown.

Both 60 Vbeta primers and 13 Jbeta primers went into the PCR. Clones were read by immunoSEQ multiplex PCR, and TCRdb kept only the in-frame ones, dropping some. In all, the sample yields 87,000 or so clones. The ends were cut back, 4 bases at V and 1 base at J, with 12 bases in the middle. The CDR3 is 15 amino acids. Per germline, CDR1 ENHRY and CDR2 SYGVKD. The chain has TRBV10-3 and TRBJ2-3; tentatively, D is TRBD2 (6 bases). The sample consisted of PBMCs. This receptor was identified in a man aged 50 to 59 in good health and CMV-seropositive. DNA for the CDR3: TGTGCCATCAGTGGTATTAGCGGTGGCACAGATACGCAGTATTTT. The encoded protein is CAISGISGGTDTQYF.